This T cell receptor beta chain was recovered during a study of blood T cell repertoires in COVID-19. On the study more broadly: From the United States, Italy and Spain came samples of acute and convalescent COVID-19. In each case, the material was cDNA or gDNA derived from T cells, B-cell-depleted T cells, or PBMCs.

This clone was seen just once. In the source study's methods: The authors estimated nucleated cell counts from reference gene primer amplification. The protocol was immunoSEQ multiplex PCR, while the TCRdb copy is restricted to in-frame clones and leaves out a portion. That table gives V, J and clone size, and the DNA gave D and trimming. The sample carries about 110,000 clones, 81% recorded once. Sequenced: peripheral blood. This TCR was sampled from a man aged 80 or over with acute or convalescent COVID-19.

CDR3 sequence: CASSPAPGAKNIQYF. As DNA, the CDR3 is TGCGCCAGCAGTCCGGCTCCGGGAGCCAAAAACATTCAGTACTTC. The chain has TRBV5-1 and TRBJ2-4; D is uncertain. Germline loops: CDR1 SGHRS, CDR2 YFSETQ. This CDR3 comprises 15 residues. The V end was cut by 5 bases, the J end by 0 bases, with 12 bases between.